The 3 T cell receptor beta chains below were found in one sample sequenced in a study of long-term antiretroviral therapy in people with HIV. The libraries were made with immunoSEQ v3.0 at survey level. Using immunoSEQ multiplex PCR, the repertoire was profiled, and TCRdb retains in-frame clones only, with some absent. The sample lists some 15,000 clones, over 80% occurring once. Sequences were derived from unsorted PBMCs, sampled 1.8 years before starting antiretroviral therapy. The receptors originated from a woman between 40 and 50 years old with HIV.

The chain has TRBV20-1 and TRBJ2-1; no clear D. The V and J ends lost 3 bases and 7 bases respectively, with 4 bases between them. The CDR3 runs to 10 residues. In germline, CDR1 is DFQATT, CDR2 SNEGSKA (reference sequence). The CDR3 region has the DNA TGCAGTGCTAGGGATAATGAGCAGTTCTTC. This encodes CSARDNEQFF.

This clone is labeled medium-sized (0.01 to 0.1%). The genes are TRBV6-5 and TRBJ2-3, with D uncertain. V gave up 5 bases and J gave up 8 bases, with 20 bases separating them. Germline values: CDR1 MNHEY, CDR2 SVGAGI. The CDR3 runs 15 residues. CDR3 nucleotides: TGTGCCAGCAGTCAAGAGATGGGCCTCGATACTACGCAGTATTTT. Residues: CASSQEMGLDTTQYF.

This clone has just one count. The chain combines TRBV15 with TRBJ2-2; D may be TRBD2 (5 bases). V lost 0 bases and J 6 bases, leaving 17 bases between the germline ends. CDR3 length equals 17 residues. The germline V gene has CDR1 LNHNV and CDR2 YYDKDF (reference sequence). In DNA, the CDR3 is TGTGCCACCAGCAGAGATATTTCGTCCGGGGTGGCCGGGGAGCTGTTTTTT. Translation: CATSRDISSGVAGELFF.